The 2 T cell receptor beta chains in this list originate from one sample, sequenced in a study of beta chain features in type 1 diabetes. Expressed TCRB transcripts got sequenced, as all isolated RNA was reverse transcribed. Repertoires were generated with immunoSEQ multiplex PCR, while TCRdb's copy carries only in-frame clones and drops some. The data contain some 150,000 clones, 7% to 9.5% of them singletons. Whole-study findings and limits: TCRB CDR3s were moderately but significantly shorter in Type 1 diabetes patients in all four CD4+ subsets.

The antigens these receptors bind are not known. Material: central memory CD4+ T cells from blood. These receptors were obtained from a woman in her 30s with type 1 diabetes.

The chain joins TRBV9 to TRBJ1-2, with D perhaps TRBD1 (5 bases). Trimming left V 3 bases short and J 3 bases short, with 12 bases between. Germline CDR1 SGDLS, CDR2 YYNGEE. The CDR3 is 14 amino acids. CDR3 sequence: CASSALTAHYGYTF. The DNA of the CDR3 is TGTGCCAGCAGCGCCCTGACAGCGCACTATGGCTACACCTTC.

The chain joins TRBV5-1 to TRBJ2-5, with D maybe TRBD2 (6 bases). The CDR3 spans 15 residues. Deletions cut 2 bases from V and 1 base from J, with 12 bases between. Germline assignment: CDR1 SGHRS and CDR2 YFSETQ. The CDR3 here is CASSFLEGRQETQYF. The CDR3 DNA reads TGCGCCAGCAGCTTTTTGGAGGGCCGCCAAGAGACCCAGTACTTC.